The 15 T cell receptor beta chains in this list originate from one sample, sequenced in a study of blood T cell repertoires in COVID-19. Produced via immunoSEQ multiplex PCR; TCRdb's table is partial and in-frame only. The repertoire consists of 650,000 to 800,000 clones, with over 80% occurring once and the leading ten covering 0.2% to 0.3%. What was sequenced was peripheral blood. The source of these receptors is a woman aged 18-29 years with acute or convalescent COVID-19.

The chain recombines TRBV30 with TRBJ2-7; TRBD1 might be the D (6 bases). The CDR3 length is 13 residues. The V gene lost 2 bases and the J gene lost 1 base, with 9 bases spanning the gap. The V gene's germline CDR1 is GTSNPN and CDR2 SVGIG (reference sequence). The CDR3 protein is CAWSPDSSYEQYF. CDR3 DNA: TGTGCCTGGAGTCCGGACAGTTCCTACGAGCAGTACTTC.

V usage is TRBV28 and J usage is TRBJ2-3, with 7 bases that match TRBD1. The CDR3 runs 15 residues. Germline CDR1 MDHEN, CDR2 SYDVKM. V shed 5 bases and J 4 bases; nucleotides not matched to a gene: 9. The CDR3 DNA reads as TGTGCCAGCAGTGCCCCGGGACAGATCCCAGATACGCAGTATTTT. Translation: CASSAPGQIPDTQYF.

CDR3 protein: CATSRDSDYEQYF. The CDR3 DNA sequence: TGTGCCACCAGCAGAGATAGCGACTACGAGCAGTACTTC. This rearrangement joins TRBV15 to TRBJ2-7; a possible D gene is TRBD2 (5 bases). The V gene's germline CDR1 is LNHNV and CDR2 YYDKDF (reference sequence). The CDR3 sequence is 13 residues long. V was shortened by 0 bases and J by 3 bases, with 6 bases between the two germline ends.

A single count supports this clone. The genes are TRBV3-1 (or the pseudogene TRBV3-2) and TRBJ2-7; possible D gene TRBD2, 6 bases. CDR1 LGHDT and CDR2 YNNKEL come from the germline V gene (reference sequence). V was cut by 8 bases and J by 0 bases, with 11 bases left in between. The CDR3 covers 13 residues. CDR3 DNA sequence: TGTGCCAGCGGCCGGCGGGGCTCCTACGAGCAGTACTTC. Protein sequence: CASGRRGSYEQYF.

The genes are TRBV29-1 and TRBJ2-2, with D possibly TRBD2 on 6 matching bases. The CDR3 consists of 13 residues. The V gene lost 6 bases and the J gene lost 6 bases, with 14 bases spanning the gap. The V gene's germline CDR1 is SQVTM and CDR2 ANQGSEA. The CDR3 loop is CSVPGVNAGELFF. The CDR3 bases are TGCAGCGTACCGGGAGTCAACGCCGGGGAGCTGTTTTTT.

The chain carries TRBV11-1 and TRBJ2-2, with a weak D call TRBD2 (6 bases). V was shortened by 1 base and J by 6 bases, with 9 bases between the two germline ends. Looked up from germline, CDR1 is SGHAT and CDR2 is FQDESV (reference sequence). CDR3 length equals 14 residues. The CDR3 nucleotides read TGTGCCAGCAGCTTAGGGGACTCTCCCGGGGAGCTGTTTTTT. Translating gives CASSLGDSPGELFF.

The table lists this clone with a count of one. CDR3 protein: CASSPIERGYTF. CDR3 nucleotide sequence: TGTGCCAGCAGCCCCATCGAGCGGGGCTACACCTTC. The chain has TRBV6-2 or TRBV6-3 and TRBJ1-2; D remains ambiguous. CDR3 length: 12 residues. Germline V lookup: CDR1 MNHEY, CDR2 SVGEGT. Deletions cut 6 bases from V and 8 bases from J, with 13 bases between.

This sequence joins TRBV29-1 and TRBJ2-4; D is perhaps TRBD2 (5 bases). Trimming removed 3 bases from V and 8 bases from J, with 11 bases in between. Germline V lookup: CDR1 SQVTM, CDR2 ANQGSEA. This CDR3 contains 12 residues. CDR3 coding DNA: TGCAGCGTTGATTTGGCGGAGGACATTCAGTACTTC. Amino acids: CSVDLAEDIQYF.

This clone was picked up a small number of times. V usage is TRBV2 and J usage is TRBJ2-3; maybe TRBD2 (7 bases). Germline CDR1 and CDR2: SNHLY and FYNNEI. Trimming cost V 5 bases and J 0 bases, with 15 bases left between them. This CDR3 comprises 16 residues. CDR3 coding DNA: TGTGCCAGCAGTCGGTCGGGGGGCCTTAGCACAGATACGCAGTATTTT. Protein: CASSRSGGLSTDTQYF.

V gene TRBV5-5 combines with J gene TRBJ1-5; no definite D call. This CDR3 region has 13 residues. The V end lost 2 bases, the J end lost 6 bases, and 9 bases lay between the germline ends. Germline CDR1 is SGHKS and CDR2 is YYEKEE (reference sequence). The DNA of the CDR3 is TGTGCCAGCAGCTTCCTTGACACTCAGCCCCAGCATTTT. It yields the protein CASSFLDTQPQHF.

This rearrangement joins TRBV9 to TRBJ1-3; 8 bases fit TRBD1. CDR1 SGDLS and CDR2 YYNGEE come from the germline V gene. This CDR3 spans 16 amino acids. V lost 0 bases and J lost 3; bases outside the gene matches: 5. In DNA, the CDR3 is TGTGCCAGCAGCGTAGGTCCAGGGGGCGGTGGAAACACCATATATTTT. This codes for CASSVGPGGGGNTIYF.

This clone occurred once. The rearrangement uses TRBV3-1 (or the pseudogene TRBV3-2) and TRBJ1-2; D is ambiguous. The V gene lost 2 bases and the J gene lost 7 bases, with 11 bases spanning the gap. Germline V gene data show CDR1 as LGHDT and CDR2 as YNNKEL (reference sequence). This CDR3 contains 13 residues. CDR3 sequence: CASSQYSSGGYTF. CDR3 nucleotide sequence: TGTGCCAGCAGCCAATACTCCTCGGGTGGCTACACCTTC.

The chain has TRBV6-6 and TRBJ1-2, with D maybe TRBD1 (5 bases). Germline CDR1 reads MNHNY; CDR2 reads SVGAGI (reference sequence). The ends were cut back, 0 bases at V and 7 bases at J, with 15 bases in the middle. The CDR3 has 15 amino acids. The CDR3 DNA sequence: TGTGCCAGCAGTTACTCCCCCGGGGAGGGACCTGGCTACACCTTC. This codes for CASSYSPGEGPGYTF.

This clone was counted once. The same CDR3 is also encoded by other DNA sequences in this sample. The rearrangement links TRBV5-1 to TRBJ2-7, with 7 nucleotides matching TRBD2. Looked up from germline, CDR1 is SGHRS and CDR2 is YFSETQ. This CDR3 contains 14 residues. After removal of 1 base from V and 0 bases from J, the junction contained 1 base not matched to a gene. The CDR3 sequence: CASSLSGGSYEQYF. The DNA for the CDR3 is TGCGCCAGCAGCTTGTCGGGGGGCTCCTACGAGCAGTACTTC.

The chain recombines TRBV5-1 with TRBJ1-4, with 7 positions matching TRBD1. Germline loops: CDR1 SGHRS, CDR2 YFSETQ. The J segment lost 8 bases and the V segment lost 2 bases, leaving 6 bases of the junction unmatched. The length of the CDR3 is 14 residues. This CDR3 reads CASSFRQGGEKLFF. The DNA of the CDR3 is TGCGCCAGCAGCTTCCGACAGGGTGGAGAAAAACTGTTTTTT. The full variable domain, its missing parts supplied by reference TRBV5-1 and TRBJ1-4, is KAGVTQTPRYLIKTRGQQVTLSCSPISGHRSVSWYQQTPGQGLQFLFEYFSETQRNKGNFPGRFSGRQFSNSRSEMNVSTLELGDSALYLCASSFRQGGEKLFFGSGTQLSVL.